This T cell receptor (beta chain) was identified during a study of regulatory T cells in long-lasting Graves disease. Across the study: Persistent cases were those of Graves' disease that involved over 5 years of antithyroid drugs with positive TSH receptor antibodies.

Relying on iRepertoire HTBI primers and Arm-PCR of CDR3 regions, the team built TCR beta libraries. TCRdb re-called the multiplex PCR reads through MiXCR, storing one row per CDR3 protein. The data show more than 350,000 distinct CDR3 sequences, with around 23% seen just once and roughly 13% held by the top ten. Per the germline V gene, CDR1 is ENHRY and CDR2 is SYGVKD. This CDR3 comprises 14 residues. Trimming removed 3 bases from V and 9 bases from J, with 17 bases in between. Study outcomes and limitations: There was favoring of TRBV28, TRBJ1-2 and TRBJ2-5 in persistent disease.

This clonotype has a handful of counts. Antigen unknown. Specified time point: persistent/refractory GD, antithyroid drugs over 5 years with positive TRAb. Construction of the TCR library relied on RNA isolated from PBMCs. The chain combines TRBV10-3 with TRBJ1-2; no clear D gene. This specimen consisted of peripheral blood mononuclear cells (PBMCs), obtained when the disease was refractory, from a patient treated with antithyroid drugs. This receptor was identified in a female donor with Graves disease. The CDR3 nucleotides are TGTGCCATCAGTGATCGGGAGTACGGAGATCGCTACACCTTC. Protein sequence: CAISDREYGDRYTF.